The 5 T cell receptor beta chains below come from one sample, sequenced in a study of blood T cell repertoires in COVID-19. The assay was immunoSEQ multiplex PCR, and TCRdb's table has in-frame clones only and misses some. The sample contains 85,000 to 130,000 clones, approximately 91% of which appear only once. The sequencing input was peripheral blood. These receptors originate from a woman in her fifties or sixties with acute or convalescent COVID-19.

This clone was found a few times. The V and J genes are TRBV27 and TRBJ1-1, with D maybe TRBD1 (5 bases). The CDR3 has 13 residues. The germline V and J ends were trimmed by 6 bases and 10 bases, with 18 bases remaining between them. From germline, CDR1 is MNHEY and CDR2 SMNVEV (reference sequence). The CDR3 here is CASSSWGELRAFF. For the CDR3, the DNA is TGTGCCAGCAGCTCCTGGGGGGAGTTGCGAGCTTTCTTT.

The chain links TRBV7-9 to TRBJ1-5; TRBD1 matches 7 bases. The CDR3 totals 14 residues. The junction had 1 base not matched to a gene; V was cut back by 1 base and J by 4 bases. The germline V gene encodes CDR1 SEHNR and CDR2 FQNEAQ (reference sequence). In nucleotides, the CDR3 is TGTGCCAGCAGCTTAGGGGACAGAAATCAGCCCCAGCATTTT. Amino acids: CASSLGDRNQPQHF.

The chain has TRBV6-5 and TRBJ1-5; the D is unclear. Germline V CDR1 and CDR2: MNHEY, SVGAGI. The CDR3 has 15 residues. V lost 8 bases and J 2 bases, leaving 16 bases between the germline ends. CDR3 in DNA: TGTGCCAGCGCGTCCACCGTCTCTGGCAATCAGCCCCAGCATTTT. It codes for CASASTVSGNQPQHF.

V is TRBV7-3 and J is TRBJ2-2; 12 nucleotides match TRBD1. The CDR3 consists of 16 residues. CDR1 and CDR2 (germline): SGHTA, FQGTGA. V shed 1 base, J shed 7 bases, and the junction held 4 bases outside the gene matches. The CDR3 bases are TGTGCCAGCAGCTTAATTGGGACAGGGGGCAACGGGGAGCTGTTTTTT. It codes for CASSLIGTGGNGELFF.

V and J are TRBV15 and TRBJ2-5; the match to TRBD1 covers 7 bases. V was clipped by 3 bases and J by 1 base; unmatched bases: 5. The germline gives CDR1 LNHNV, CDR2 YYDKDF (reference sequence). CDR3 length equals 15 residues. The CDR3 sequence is CATSSLQGTQETQYF. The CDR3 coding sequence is TGTGCCACCAGCAGCCTACAGGGGACCCAAGAGACCCAGTACTTC.